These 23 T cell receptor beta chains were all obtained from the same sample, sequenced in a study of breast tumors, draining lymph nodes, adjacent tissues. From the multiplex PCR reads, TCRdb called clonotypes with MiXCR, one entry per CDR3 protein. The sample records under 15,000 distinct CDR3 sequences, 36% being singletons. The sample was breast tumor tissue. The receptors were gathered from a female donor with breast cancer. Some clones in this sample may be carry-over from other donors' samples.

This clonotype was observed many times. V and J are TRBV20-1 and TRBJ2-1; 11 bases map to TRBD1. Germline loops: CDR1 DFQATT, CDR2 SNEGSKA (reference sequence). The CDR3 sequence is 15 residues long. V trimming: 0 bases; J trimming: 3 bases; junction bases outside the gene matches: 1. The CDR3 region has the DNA TGCAGTGCTAGAGATGGGACAGGGGGCTACAATGAGCAGTTCTTC. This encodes CSARDGTGGYNEQFF.

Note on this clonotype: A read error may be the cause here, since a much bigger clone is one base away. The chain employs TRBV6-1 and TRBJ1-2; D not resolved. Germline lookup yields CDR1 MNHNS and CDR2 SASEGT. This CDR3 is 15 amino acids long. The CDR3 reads CASRLESGNNYDYTF. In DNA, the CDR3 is TGTGCCAGCAGGCTTGAGTCGGGGAACAACTATGACTACACCTTC.

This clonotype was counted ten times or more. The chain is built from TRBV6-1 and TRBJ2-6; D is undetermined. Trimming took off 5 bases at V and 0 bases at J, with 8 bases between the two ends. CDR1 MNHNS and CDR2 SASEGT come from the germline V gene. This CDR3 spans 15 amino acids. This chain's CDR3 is CASSPPPSGANVLTF. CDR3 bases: TGTGCCAGCAGTCCCCCCCCCTCTGGGGCCAACGTCCTGACTTTC.

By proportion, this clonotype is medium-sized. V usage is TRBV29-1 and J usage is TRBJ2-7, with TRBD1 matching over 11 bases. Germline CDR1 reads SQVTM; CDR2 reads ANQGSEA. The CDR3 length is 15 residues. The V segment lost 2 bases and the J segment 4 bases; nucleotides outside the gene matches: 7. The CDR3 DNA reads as TGCAGCGTTGAAATGGACAGGGGGCCTTATTACGAGCAGTACTTC. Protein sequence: CSVEMDRGPYYEQYF.

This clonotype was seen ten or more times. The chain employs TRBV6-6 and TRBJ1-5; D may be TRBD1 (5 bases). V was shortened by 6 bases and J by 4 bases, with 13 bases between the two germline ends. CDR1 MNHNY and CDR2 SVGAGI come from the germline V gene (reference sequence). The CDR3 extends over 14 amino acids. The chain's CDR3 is CASSQQGRNQPQHF. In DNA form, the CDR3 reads TGTGCCAGCAGCCAGCAGGGTAGGAATCAGCCCCAGCATTTT.

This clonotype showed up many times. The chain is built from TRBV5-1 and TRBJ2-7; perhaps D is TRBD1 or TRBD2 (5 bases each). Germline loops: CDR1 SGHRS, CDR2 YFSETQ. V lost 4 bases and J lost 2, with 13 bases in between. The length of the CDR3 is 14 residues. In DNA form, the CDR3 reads TGCGCCAGCAGCGTCGGGACGGCCACCTACGAGCAGTACTTC. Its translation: CASSVGTATYEQYF.

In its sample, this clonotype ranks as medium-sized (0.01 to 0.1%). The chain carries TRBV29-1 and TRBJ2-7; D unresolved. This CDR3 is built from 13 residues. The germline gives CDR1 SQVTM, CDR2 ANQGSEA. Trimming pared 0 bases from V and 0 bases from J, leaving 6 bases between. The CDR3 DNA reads TGCAGCGTTGAAGAGGTAGACTCCTACGAGCAGTACTTC. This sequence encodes CSVEEVDSYEQYF.

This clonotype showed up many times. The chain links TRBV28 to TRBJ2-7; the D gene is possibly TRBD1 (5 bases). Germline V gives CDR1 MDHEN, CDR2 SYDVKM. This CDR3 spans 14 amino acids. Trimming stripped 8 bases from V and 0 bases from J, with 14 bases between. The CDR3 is CASAPDTYSYEQYF. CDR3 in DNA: TGTGCCAGCGCCCCGGACACCTACTCCTACGAGCAGTACTTC.

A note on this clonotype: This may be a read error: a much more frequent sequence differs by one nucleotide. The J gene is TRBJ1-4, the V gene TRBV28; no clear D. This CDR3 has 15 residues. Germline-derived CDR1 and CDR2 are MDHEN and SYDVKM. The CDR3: CASSGGSATNEKLSF. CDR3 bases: TGTGCCAGCAGTGGCGGGTCTGCAACTAATGAAAAACTGTCTTTT.

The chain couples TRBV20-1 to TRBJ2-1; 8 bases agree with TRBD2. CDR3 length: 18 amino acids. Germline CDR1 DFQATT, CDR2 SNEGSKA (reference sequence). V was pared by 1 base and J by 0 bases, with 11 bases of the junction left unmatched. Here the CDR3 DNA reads TGCAGTGCTAGAGTCTCGAAGCGGGAGTTGCGCTCCTACAATGAGCAGTTCTTC. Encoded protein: CSARVSKRELRSYNEQFF.

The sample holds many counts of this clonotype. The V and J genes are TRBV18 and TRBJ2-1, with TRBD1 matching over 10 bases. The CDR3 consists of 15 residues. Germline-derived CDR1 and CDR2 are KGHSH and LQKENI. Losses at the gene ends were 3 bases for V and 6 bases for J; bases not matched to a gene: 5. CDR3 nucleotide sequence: TGTGCCAGCTCACCTTCCCGGGACAGGGGCAATGAGCAGTTCTTC. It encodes CASSPSRDRGNEQFF.

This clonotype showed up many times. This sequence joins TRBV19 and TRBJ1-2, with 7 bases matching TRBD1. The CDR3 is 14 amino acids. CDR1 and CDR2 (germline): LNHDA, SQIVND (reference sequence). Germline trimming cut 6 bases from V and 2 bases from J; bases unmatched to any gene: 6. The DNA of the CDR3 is TGTGCCAGTAGGCGGACAGGATCGAACTATGGCTACACCTTC. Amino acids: CASRRTGSNYGYTF.

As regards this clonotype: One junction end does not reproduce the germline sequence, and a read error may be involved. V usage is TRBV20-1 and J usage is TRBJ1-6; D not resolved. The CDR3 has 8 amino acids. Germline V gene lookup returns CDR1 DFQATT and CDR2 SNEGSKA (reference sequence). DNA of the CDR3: TGCAGTGCCAAAGACGGACCATTT. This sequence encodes CSAKDGPF.

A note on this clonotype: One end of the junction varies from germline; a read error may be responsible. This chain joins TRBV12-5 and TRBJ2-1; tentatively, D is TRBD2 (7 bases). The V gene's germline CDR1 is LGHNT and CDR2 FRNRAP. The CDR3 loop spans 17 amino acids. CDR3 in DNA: TGTGTTAGTGCCCCTAACGGGGGGCCCAGCTCCTACAATGAGCAGTCCTTC. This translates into CVSAPNGGPSSYNEQSF.

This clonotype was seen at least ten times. CDR3 amino acids: CASSSTGGGYGYTF. The CDR3 DNA sequence: TGTGCCAGCAGCTCTACAGGGGGCGGCTATGGCTACACCTTC. The chain carries TRBV5-6 and TRBJ1-2, with 9 positions matching TRBD1. Trimming at V came to 3 bases and at J to 4 bases, leaving 4 bases not matched to a gene. Germline V gene data show CDR1 as SGHDT and CDR2 as YYEEEE. The CDR3 covers 14 residues.

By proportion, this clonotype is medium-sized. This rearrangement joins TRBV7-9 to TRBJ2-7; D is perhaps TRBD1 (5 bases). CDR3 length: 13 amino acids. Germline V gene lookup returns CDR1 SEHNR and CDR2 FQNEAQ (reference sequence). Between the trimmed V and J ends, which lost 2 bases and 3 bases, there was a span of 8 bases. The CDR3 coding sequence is TGTGCCAGCAGCTTACCTCAGGGCTACGAGCAGTACTTC. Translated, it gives CASSLPQGYEQYF.

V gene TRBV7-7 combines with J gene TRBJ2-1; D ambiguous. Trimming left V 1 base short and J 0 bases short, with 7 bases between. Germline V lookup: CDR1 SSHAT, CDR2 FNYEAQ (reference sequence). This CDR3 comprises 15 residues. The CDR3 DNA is TGTGCCAGCAGCTTAGATAGTGGCTCCTACAATGAGCAGTTCTTC. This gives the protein CASSLDSGSYNEQFF.

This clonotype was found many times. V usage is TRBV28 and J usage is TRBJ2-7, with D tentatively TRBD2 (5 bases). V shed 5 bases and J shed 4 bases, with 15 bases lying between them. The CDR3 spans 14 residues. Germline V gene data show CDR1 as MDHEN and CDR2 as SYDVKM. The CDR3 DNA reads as TGTGCCAGCAGTCTTGGGCGGGCTAGATACGAGCAGTACTTC. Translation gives CASSLGRARYEQYF.

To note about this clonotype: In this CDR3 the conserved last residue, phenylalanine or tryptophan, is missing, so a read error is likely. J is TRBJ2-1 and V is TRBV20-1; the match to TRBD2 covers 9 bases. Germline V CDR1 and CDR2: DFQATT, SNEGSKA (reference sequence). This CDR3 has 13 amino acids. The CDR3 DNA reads TGCAGAGCTCCCGGGACTAGCTTCAATGAGCAGTTCCTC. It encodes CRAPGTSFNEQFL.

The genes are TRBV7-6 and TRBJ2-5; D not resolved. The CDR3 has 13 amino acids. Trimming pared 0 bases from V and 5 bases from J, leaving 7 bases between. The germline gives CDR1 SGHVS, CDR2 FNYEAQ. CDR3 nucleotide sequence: TGTGCCAGCAGCTTAGCCAGCGCGGAGACCCAGTACTTC. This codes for CASSLASAETQYF.

CDR3 amino acids: CASSPPSLGEQYF. The CDR3 DNA reads as TGTGCCAGCAGCCCGCCATCCTTGGGTGAGCAGTACTTC. V gene TRBV7-2 combines with J gene TRBJ2-7; D gene unclear. This CDR3 has 13 residues. V was trimmed by 5 bases and J by 7 bases, leaving 15 bases between them. Germline lookup yields CDR1 SGHTA and CDR2 FQGNSA. The full variable domain, completed using reference TRBV7-2 and TRBJ2-7, is GAGVSQSPSNKVTEKGKDVELRCDPISGHTALYWYRQSLGQGLEFLIYFQGNSAPDKSGLPSDRFSAERTGGSVSTLTIQRTQQEDSAVYLCASSPPSLGEQYFGPGTRLTVT.

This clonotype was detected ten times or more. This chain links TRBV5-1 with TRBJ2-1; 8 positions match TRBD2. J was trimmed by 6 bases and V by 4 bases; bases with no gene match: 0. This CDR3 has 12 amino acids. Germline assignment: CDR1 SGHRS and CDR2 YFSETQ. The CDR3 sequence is CASSGTSNEQFF. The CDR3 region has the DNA TGCGCCAGCAGCGGGACTAGCAATGAGCAGTTCTTC.

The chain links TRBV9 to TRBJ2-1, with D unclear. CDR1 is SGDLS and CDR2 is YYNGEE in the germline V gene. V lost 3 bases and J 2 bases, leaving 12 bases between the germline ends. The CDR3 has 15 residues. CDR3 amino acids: CASSADNRAYNEQFF. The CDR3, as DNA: TGTGCCAGCAGCGCAGACAATCGGGCCTACAATGAGCAGTTCTTC.